These 11 T cell receptor beta chains were all obtained from the same sample, sequenced in a study of PD-L1 blockade in urothelial cancer. TCRdb keeps only in-frame clones here, not all; method: immunoSEQ multiplex PCR. The profile covers roughly 60,000 clones, with over 75% appearing a single time and 3.5% to 4.5% taken by the ten largest. The material sequenced was PBMCs, taken around atezolizumab (anti-PD-L1) treatment. The receptors were gathered from a man in his sixties or seventies with urothelial cancer.

V and J are TRBV5-1 and TRBJ2-2; tentative D call: TRBD1 (5 bases). The germline V gene encodes CDR1 SGHRS and CDR2 YFSETQ. The CDR3 is 14 amino acids. V was shortened by 4 bases and J by 7 bases, with 14 bases between the two germline ends. The CDR3 nucleotides read TGCGCCAGCAGCCCTCGACAGACGGTCGGGGAGCTGTTTTTT. Its translation: CASSPRQTVGELFF.

The gene calls are TRBV4-1 and TRBJ2-2; D possibly corresponds to TRBD2 (5 bases). Trimming took 2 bases from V and 0 from J, leaving 13 bases between them. This CDR3 comprises 17 residues. The germline V gene encodes CDR1 MGHRA and CDR2 YSYEKL. CDR3 in DNA: TGCGCCAGCAGCCAAATCTTAGCGTTGGCGAACACCGGGGAGCTGTTTTTT. Protein: CASSQILALANTGELFF.

The V gene is TRBV19, the J gene TRBJ1-5, with 9 bases lining up with TRBD1. Losses at the gene ends were 11 bases for V and 0 bases for J; bases not matched to a gene: 8. There are 15 residues in the CDR3. Germline CDR1 and CDR2: LNHDA and SQIVND (reference sequence). CDR3: CAGGQGVFSNQPQHF. The CDR3 DNA reads as TGTGCCGGGGGACAGGGTGTGTTTAGCAATCAGCCCCAGCATTTT. The entire variable domain, with the rest obtained from reference TRBV19 and TRBJ1-5, is as follows: DGGITQSPKYLFRKEGQNVTLSCEQNLNHDAMYWYRQDPGQGLRLIYYSQIVNDFQKGDIAEGYSVSREKKESFPLTVTSAQKNPTAFYLCAGGQGVFSNQPQHFGDGTRLSIL.

The chain uses TRBV5-5 and TRBJ2-7; 11 nucleotides match TRBD2. Germline assignment: CDR1 SGHKS and CDR2 YYEKEE (reference sequence). The CDR3 loop spans 16 amino acids. J lost 0 bases, V lost 5 bases, and 7 bases had no gene match. Written as DNA, the CDR3 is TGTGCCAGCAGAGGACTAGCGGGCGTGAGCTCCTACGAGCAGTACTTC. Residues: CASRGLAGVSSYEQYF.

V and J are TRBV19 and TRBJ2-1, with 7 bases identical to TRBD2. With 3 bases clipped from V and 7 bases from J, the junction kept 6 bases outside the gene matches. From germline, CDR1 is LNHDA and CDR2 SQIVND (reference sequence). The CDR3 has 14 amino acids. The CDR3 spells CASSIAGVGNEQFF. The CDR3 nucleotides read TGTGCCAGTAGTATCGCGGGAGTAGGAAATGAGCAGTTCTTC.

This clone was observed a few times. The chain is built from TRBV19 and TRBJ1-2, with TRBD1 matching over 11 bases. The V gene's germline CDR1 is LNHDA and CDR2 SQIVND (reference sequence). The CDR3 spans 16 residues. J was trimmed by 4 bases and V by 5 bases; bases with no gene match: 9. The CDR3 bases are TGTGCCAGTAGTCTACCGGGACAGGGGGACATCTATGGCTACACCTTC. Its translation: CASSLPGQGDIYGYTF.

This rearrangement joins TRBV28 to TRBJ1-2; no clear D gene. Between the trimmed V and J ends, which lost 1 base and 7 bases, there was a span of 10 bases. The CDR3 runs 13 residues. Germline V gene data show CDR1 as MDHEN and CDR2 as SYDVKM. The CDR3 DNA is TGTGCCAGCAGTTTATCTACCGGGGTTGGCTACACCTTC. It specifies CASSLSTGVGYTF.

This sequence joins TRBV6-1 and TRBJ2-1, with TRBD2 matching 8 bases. There are 16 residues in the CDR3. The V segment lost 4 bases and the J segment 7 bases; nucleotides outside the gene matches: 12. Germline CDR1 reads MNHNS; CDR2 reads SASEGT. DNA for the CDR3: TGTGCCAGCAGTGCCCCGGCAGCGGGAGTGCAGAATGAGCAGTTCTTC. As protein: CASSAPAAGVQNEQFF.

The rearrangement links TRBV27 to TRBJ2-7; D gene ambiguous. Germline values: CDR1 MNHEY, CDR2 SMNVEV (reference sequence). The CDR3 runs to 13 residues. V was pared by 2 bases and J by 0 bases, with 5 bases between. CDR3 nucleotide sequence: TGTGCCAGCAGTTTAGGCGGCTCCTACGAGCAGTACTTC. Its protein is CASSLGGSYEQYF.

CDR3 protein: CASSLKGARSGANVLTF. CDR3 sequence (DNA): TGCGCCAGCAGCTTGAAGGGGGCTCGGTCTGGGGCCAACGTCCTGACTTTC. V gene TRBV5-1 combines with J gene TRBJ2-6, with 7 bases aligning to TRBD1. Germline-derived CDR1 and CDR2 are SGHRS and YFSETQ. V lost 1 base, J lost 1 base, and 5 bases stayed unmatched. The CDR3 contains 17 residues.

The rearrangement links TRBV30 to TRBJ1-5; 7 bases match TRBD1. The CDR3 extends over 14 amino acids. Germline V gene data show CDR1 as GTSNPN and CDR2 as SVGIG (reference sequence). Unmatched junction bases numbered 4, after V lost 0 bases and J lost 5 bases. The CDR3 is CAWSVRGLDQPQHF. DNA of the CDR3: TGTGCCTGGAGTGTAAGGGGGCTGGATCAGCCCCAGCATTTT.